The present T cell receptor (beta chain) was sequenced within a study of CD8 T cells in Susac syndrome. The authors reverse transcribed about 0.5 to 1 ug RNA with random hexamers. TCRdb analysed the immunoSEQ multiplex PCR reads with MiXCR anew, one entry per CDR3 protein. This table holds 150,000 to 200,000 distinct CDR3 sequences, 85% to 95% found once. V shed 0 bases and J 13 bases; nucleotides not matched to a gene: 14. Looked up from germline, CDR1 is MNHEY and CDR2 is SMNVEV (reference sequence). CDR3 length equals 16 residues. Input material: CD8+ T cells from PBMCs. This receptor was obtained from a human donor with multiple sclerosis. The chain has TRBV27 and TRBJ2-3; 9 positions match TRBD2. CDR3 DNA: TGTGCCAGCAGTTTATCCTCGCCCCTGGACCAGCGGGGGGAGTATTTT. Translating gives CASSLSSPLDQRGEYF.